Listed below are T cell receptor beta chains from one sample, sequenced in a study of blood T cell repertoires in COVID-19. Profiling relied on immunoSEQ multiplex PCR, and the TCRdb table lists in-frame clones only, not all of them. This sample has 300,000 to 450,000 clones, with 81% found just once. The sequenced material came from peripheral blood. The receptors shown here come from a human donor with acute or convalescent COVID-19. The donor label of this sample is uncertain. The CDR3 runs from the conserved cysteine through the conserved F or W. D genes are given only for firm matches. Clone size is not always given. Where it is, it says once, few, many or a class for expanded clones.

length: 13
size: .
V: TRBV3-1/TRBV3-2
J: TRBJ1-2
D: .
DNA: TGTGCCAGCAGCCAAGCACAGGGATATGGCTACACCTTC
CDR3: CASSQAQGYGYTF

length: 14
size: .
V: TRBV10-1
J: TRBJ1-1
D: TRBD1
DNA: TGCGCCAGCAGTGACCAGGGGGCAAGCACTGAAGCTTTCTTT
CDR3: CASSDQGASTEAFF

length: 13
size: .
V: TRBV6-5
J: TRBJ2-1
D: TRBD1
DNA: TGTGCCAGCAATAGCCAGGGGGCTGGTGAGCAGTTCTTC
CDR3: CASNSQGAGEQFF

length: 15
size: .
V: TRBV7-9
J: TRBJ1-5
D: .
DNA: TGTGCCAGCAGCTTCGCAGGGGCGGGCAATCAGCCCCAGCATTTT
CDR3: CASSFAGAGNQPQHF

length: 15
size: .
V: TRBV14
J: TRBJ2-7
D: TRBD1
DNA: TGTGCCAGCAGCCGCCCGGGACAGGGGTGGCACGAGCAGTACTTC
CDR3: CASSRPGQGWHEQYF

length: 13
size: .
V: TRBV28
J: TRBJ2-5
D: TRBD1
DNA: TGTGCCAGCCGAAAAACAGGGGAAGAGACCCAGTACTTC
CDR3: CASRKTGEETQYF

length: 14
size: many
V: TRBV25-1
J: TRBJ2-5
D: TRBD2
DNA: TGTGCCAGCAATACCCAGCGGGGTTCAGAGACCCAGTACTTC
CDR3: CASNTQRGSETQYF

length: 13
size: .
V: TRBV5-1
J: TRBJ1-1
D: .
DNA: TGCGCCAGCACAGGGTCCTTGAACACTGAAGCTTTCTTT
CDR3: CASTGSLNTEAFF

length: 14
size: .
V: TRBV29-1
J: TRBJ2-7
D: TRBD2
DNA: TGCAGCGTGGGGAGGGACCGGGGTAATTACGAGCAGTACTTC
CDR3: CSVGRDRGNYEQYF

length: 15
size: .
V: TRBV5-5
J: TRBJ1-1
D: .
DNA: TGTGCCAGCAGCCCAACCCAGGTGATGAACACTGAAGCTTTCTTT
CDR3: CASSPTQVMNTEAFF

length: 15
size: .
V: TRBV4-1
J: TRBJ1-2
D: TRBD1
DNA: TGCGCCAGCAGCCAAGAAGACAGGGTGAGACATGGCTACACCTTC
CDR3: CASSQEDRVRHGYTF

length: 15
size: once
V: TRBV7-8
J: TRBJ2-1
D: TRBD1
DNA: TGTGCCAGCAGTTCCAGGGGACAGACCTACAATGAGCAGTTCTTC
CDR3: CASSSRGQTYNEQFF

length: 14
size: .
V: TRBV7-9
J: TRBJ1-1
D: .
DNA: TGTGCCAGCAGCTTCCGGGTGCTCCCCACTGAAGCTTTCTTT
CDR3: CASSFRVLPTEAFF

length: 15
size: .
V: TRBV30
J: TRBJ2-7
D: TRBD1
DNA: TGTGCCTGGCACCGTCTCCGGGACAGGGCAGCCGAGCAGTACTTC
CDR3: CAWHRLRDRAAEQYF

length: 15
size: .
V: TRBV5-1
J: TRBJ2-3
D: .
DNA: TGCGCCAGCAGCGAGACTCCCCTTCAGACAGATACGCAGTATTTT
CDR3: CASSETPLQTDTQYF

length: 13
size: few
V: TRBV9
J: TRBJ1-4
D: .
DNA: TGTGCCAGCAGCGCGGGTCCTAATGAAAAACTGTTTTTT
CDR3: CASSAGPNEKLFF

length: 14
size: .
V: TRBV7-2
J: TRBJ2-1
D: TRBD1
DNA: TGTGCCAGCAGCATGGGACAGGCTTACAATGAGCAGTTCTTC
CDR3: CASSMGQAYNEQFF

length: 13
size: .
V: TRBV27
J: TRBJ1-2
D: TRBD1
DNA: TGTGCCAGCGGAGACAGGGGCAAGTATGGCTACACCTTC
CDR3: CASGDRGKYGYTF

length: 12
size: .
V: TRBV10-3
J: TRBJ1-2
D: .
DNA: TGTGCCATCAGTGCAACAGACTATGGCTACACCTTC
CDR3: CAISATDYGYTF

length: 15
size: .
V: TRBV6-6
J: TRBJ2-1
D: TRBD2
DNA: TGTGCCAGCAGTAATCGGGGGGGGAGCTACAATGAGCAGTTCTTC
CDR3: CASSNRGGSYNEQFF

length: 16
size: .
V: TRBV5-1
J: TRBJ2-3
D: .
DNA: TGCGCCAGCAGCTCCGGAAGCCAGGGTAGCACAGATACGCAGTATTTT
CDR3: CASSSGSQGSTDTQYF

length: 12
size: .
V: TRBV5-1
J: TRBJ1-2
D: TRBD1
DNA: TGCGCCAGCAGCCCGACAGGGGATGGCTACACCTTC
CDR3: CASSPTGDGYTF

length: 14
size: .
V: TRBV28
J: TRBJ1-5
D: .
DNA: TGTGCCAGCCACCGTTTGGGGGCTCAACAGCCCCAGCATTTT
CDR3: CASHRLGAQQPQHF

length: 11
size: few
V: TRBV19
J: TRBJ1-4
D: .
DNA: TGTGCCAGTAGTATTCGTGAACGGCTGTTTTTT
CDR3: CASSIRERLFF

length: 15
size: once
V: TRBV5-1
J: TRBJ1-4
D: .
DNA: TGCGCCAGCAAATTAACCGGGACATTTGGTGAAAAACTGTTTTTT
CDR3: CASKLTGTFGEKLFF

length: 14
size: .
V: TRBV4-1
J: TRBJ1-1
D: .
DNA: TGCGCCAGCAGCTCCCCGGGGGGCAGGACTGAAGCTTTCTTT
CDR3: CASSSPGGRTEAFF

length: 18
size: .
V: TRBV9
J: TRBJ1-6
D: .
DNA: TGTGCCAGCAGCGTAGGAGGTTCACCAAACTCCTATAATTCACCCCTCCACTTT
CDR3: CASSVGGSPNSYNSPLHF

length: 13
size: .
V: TRBV14
J: TRBJ2-7
D: TRBD1
DNA: TGTGCCAGCAGACCCACAGGGGGCTACGAGCAGTACTTC
CDR3: CASRPTGGYEQYF

length: 15
size: .
V: TRBV4-1
J: TRBJ2-1
D: TRBD2
DNA: TGCGCCAGCAGCAAACTAGCGGGACTATCAAATGAGCAGTTCTTC
CDR3: CASSKLAGLSNEQFF

length: 15
size: .
V: TRBV5-5
J: TRBJ2-5
D: TRBD1
DNA: TGTGCCAGCAGCTATGCGGACAGGGGGCAAGAGACCCAGTACTTC
CDR3: CASSYADRGQETQYF

length: 15
size: .
V: TRBV5-1
J: TRBJ1-4
D: .
DNA: TGCGCCAGCAGCAGGACGGGAGCCTATAATGAAAAACTGTTTTTT
CDR3: CASSRTGAYNEKLFF